The 22 T cell receptor beta chains listed next were all sequenced from one sample in a study of response to subunit inactivated influenza vaccine. One entry per CDR3 protein results from TCRdb running MiXCR on the RT-PCR reads. The table has about 570,000 distinct CDR3 sequences, 11% seen once. These data were also filed under a second study, of T cells expressing NK-cell markers. As reported in that work: As the method of synthesis, 5'RACE template switching with UMIs yielded TCR beta cDNA.

This material consisted of PBMCs from blood, taken on the day of vaccination. The receptors come from a man between 45 and 60 years old who received an inactivated influenza vaccine.

V is TRBV29-1 and J is TRBJ2-3, with a weak D call TRBD1 (6 bases). This CDR3 comprises 13 residues. V dropped 8 bases and J dropped 2 bases, with 14 bases sitting between them. The germline V gene has CDR1 SQVTM and CDR2 ANQGSEA. CDR3 region: CSICRTATDTQYF. In nucleotides, the CDR3 is TGCAGCATTTGCAGGACAGCCACAGATACGCAGTATTTT.

This clonotype was counted between two and nine times. V usage is TRBV5-1 and J usage is TRBJ1-1, with D unclear. In germline, CDR1 is SGHRS, CDR2 YFSETQ. The CDR3 length is 14 residues. V lost 4 bases, J lost 0 bases, and 10 bases lay in between. CDR3 loop: CASSMGTVNTEAFF. CDR3 sequence (DNA): TGCGCCAGCAGCATGGGCACGGTGAACACTGAAGCTTTCTTT.

This clonotype was detected a few times. The genes are TRBV7-2 and TRBJ1-4, with 9 bases matching TRBD1. From germline, CDR1 is SGHTA and CDR2 FQGNSA. The CDR3 loop spans 15 amino acids. The junction had 5 bases not matched to a gene; V was cut back by 1 base and J by 8 bases. CDR3 sequence (DNA): TGTGCCAGCAGCTTAGGGGGGACAGGGCACGAAAAACTGTTTTTT. As protein: CASSLGGTGHEKLFF. The full variable domain, completed using reference TRBV7-2 and TRBJ1-4, is GAGVSQSPSNKVTEKGKDVELRCDPISGHTALYWYRQSLGQGLEFLIYFQGNSAPDKSGLPSDRFSAERTGGSVSTLTIQRTQQEDSAVYLCASSLGGTGHEKLFFGSGTQLSVL.

This chain joins TRBV12-3 or TRBV12-4 and TRBJ1-6, with a tentative D call TRBD1 (5 bases). The CDR3 consists of 14 residues. The ends were cut back, 6 bases at V and 7 bases at J, with 13 bases in the middle. The CDR3 nucleotides are TGTGCCAGCAGGGAGGGGCAGAAGAATTCACCCCTCCACTTT. Translation: CASREGQKNSPLHF.

A few counts support this clonotype. The chain recombines TRBV28 with TRBJ2-6; D is unclear. CDR3 length: 17 amino acids. Trimming took 3 bases from V and 0 from J, leaving 12 bases between them. From germline, CDR1 is MDHEN and CDR2 SYDVKM. In DNA form, the CDR3 reads TGTGCCAGCAGTTTTCCCCACATGCGCTCTGGGGCCAACGTCCTGACTTTC. Its translation: CASSFPHMRSGANVLTF.

The chain employs TRBV29-1 and TRBJ1-1; no definite D call. This CDR3 is 11 amino acids long. The V gene lost 5 bases and the J gene lost 1 base, with 5 bases spanning the gap. Germline-derived CDR1 and CDR2 are SQVTM and ANQGSEA. The CDR3 loop reads CSVPPNTEAFF. The CDR3 DNA sequence: TGCAGCGTTCCCCCGAACACTGAAGCTTTCTTT.

The rearrangement joins TRBV18 to TRBJ2-5; D unclear. The CDR3 totals 12 residues. The ends were cut back, 5 bases at V and 5 bases at J, with 9 bases in the middle. The germline V gene has CDR1 KGHSH and CDR2 LQKENI. The CDR3 loop reads CASSSDVETQYF. As DNA, the CDR3 is TGTGCCAGCTCATCCGACGTTGAGACCCAGTACTTC.

This clonotype has a handful of counts. V gene TRBV5-5 combines with J gene TRBJ2-1; D remains ambiguous. This CDR3 comprises 17 residues. V was clipped by 2 bases and J by 3 bases, with 18 bases between them. Germline assignment: CDR1 SGHKS and CDR2 YYEKEE (reference sequence). CDR3 nucleotide sequence: TGTGCCAGCAGCTTATCAGATTCAAGCCTCATCTACAATGAGCAGTTCTTC. Protein product: CASSLSDSSLIYNEQFF.

This rearrangement joins TRBV12-3 or TRBV12-4 to TRBJ2-3; 7 bases agree with TRBD1. The CDR3 loop spans 16 amino acids. V lost 5 bases and J lost 2; bases outside the gene matches: 10. DNA of the CDR3: TGTGCCAGCAGTCCCTTCCAGGGGGAACCCACAGATACGCAGTATTTT. Translating gives CASSPFQGEPTDTQYF.

This clonotype was observed a handful of times. V gene TRBV12-3 or TRBV12-4 combines with J gene TRBJ1-5; 7 bases are a match to TRBD1. With 7 bases clipped from V and 6 bases from J, the junction kept 9 bases outside the gene matches. This CDR3 region has 14 residues. CDR3 residues: CASTPGQGGQPQHF. The DNA for the CDR3 is TGTGCCAGCACCCCGGGGCAGGGGGGTCAGCCCCAGCATTTT.

This clonotype has ten or more counts. The genes are TRBV10-3 and TRBJ2-7, with a tentative D call TRBD1 (5 bases). Germline CDR1 is ENHRY and CDR2 is SYGVKD. The CDR3 loop spans 14 amino acids. V lost 3 bases and J 5 bases, leaving 14 bases between the germline ends. The CDR3, as DNA: TGTGCCATCAGTGACCCCATTAAGGACAACGAGCAGTACTTC. This translates into CAISDPIKDNEQYF.

This clonotype came up many times. The chain has TRBV12-3 or TRBV12-4 and TRBJ2-5, with 9 positions matching TRBD1. V dropped 5 bases and J dropped 2; count of bases not matched to a gene: 3. The CDR3 is made up of 14 amino acids. The CDR3 DNA reads TGTGCCAGCAGTCGACAGGGGGTTCAAGAGACCCAGTACTTC. Amino acids: CASSRQGVQETQYF.

There are a few counts of this clonotype. The chain carries TRBV2 and TRBJ2-1; 10 bases are shared with TRBD1. Germline V CDR1 and CDR2: SNHLY, FYNNEI. With 7 bases clipped from V and 7 bases from J, the junction kept 10 bases outside the gene matches. This CDR3 is 15 amino acids long. The CDR3 sequence: CASKSGTGAINEQFF. DNA of the CDR3: TGTGCCAGCAAATCCGGGACAGGGGCCATTAATGAGCAGTTCTTC. Drawing the rest from reference TRBV2 and TRBJ2-1, the complete variable domain is EPEVTQTPSHQVTQMGQEVILRCVPISNHLYFYWYRQILGQKVEFLVSFYNNEISEKSEIFDDQFSVERPDGSNFTLKIRSTKLEDSAMYFCASKSGTGAINEQFFGPGTRLTVL.

This clonotype was observed a few times. The chain combines TRBV28 with TRBJ1-1; no reliable D call. The CDR3 has 13 residues. The V and J ends lost 2 bases and 4 bases respectively, with 8 bases between them. Germline lookup yields CDR1 MDHEN and CDR2 SYDVKM. CDR3 residues: CASSLGQLTEAFF. CDR3 in DNA: TGTGCCAGCAGTTTAGGCCAGCTCACTGAAGCTTTCTTT.

This clonotype was observed a handful of times. This chain uses TRBV28 with TRBJ2-7; 8 nucleotides agree with TRBD1. Germline assignment: CDR1 MDHEN and CDR2 SYDVKM. The CDR3 loop spans 14 amino acids. V lost 4 bases to trimming and J lost 8 bases; unmatched junction nucleotides: 10. CDR3 residues: CASSSGTGVRKQYF. As DNA, the CDR3 is TGTGCCAGCAGTTCCGGGACAGGAGTCCGGAAGCAGTACTTC.

The gene calls are TRBV12-3 or TRBV12-4 and TRBJ1-6; tentative D call: TRBD1 (5 bases). This CDR3 has 17 amino acids. V lost 6 bases, J lost 0 bases, and 15 bases lay in between. The CDR3 region has the DNA TGTGCCAGCAGCCACAAGATAGGGGTCTCCTATAATTCACCCCTCCACTTT. It is translated as CASSHKIGVSYNSPLHF.

The chain joins TRBV9 to TRBJ2-1, with TRBD2 matching 7 bases. CDR1 is SGDLS, CDR2 YYNGEE, per germline. Unmatched junction bases numbered 10, after V lost 4 bases and J lost 6 bases. The CDR3 is 15 amino acids. In DNA, the CDR3 is TGTGCCAGCAGCTTAGCGGGCCAAACATTCAATGAGCAGTTCTTC. Translating it yields CASSLAGQTFNEQFF.

This clonotype has more than one count but fewer than ten. J is TRBJ2-1 and V is TRBV20-1; 8 bases match TRBD2. The CDR3 runs 14 residues. Trimming cost V 3 bases and J 8 bases; bases outside gene matches: 9. Germline V gene data show CDR1 as DFQATT and CDR2 as SNEGSKA (reference sequence). CDR3 sequence reads: CSARGGTRGYEQFF. CDR3 sequence (DNA): TGCAGTGCTAGGGGCGGGACTAGAGGCTATGAGCAGTTCTTC.

This clonotype occurred a few times. This chain connects TRBV28 to TRBJ2-7, with 9 bases fitting TRBD1. CDR3 size: 14 residues. Germline-derived CDR1 and CDR2 are MDHEN and SYDVKM. Germline trimming cut 6 bases from V and 3 bases from J; bases unmatched to any gene: 6. The CDR3 nucleotides are TGTGCCAGCAGGACCCCGGGACAGGGCTACGAGCAGTACTTC. Its translation: CASRTPGQGYEQYF.

This clonotype was observed a few times. The rearrangement joins TRBV7-2 to TRBJ2-1; tentatively, D is TRBD2 (6 bases). CDR1 SGHTA and CDR2 FQGNSA come from the germline V gene. The CDR3 is 15 residues long. Trimming cost V 5 bases and J 10 bases, with 21 bases left between them. This chain's CDR3 is CASSRLRSGAGEQFF. CDR3 in DNA: TGTGCCAGCAGCCGTCTTAGGTCCGGGGCGGGGGAGCAGTTCTTC.

This clonotype came up a few times. J is TRBJ2-1 and V is TRBV7-9; 7 bases fit TRBD2. Germline V gene sequence: CDR1 SEHNR, CDR2 FQNEAQ (reference sequence). The trim removed 1 base at V and 5 bases at J, leaving 8 bases unmatched. This CDR3 is built from 16 residues. Here the CDR3 DNA reads TGTGCCAGCAGCTTAGGCCCTAGCGGAAGACACAATGAGCAGTTCTTC. Residues: CASSLGPSGRHNEQFF.

V is TRBV6-1 and J is TRBJ2-1; 10 nucleotides agree with TRBD1. With 6 bases clipped from V and 4 bases from J, the junction kept 6 bases outside the gene matches. The CDR3 sequence is 15 residues long. Germline CDR1 and CDR2: MNHNS and SASEGT. The CDR3 DNA reads as TGTGCCAGCAGACCCTGGACAGGGGGTTACAATGAGCAGTTCTTC. Translation gives CASRPWTGGYNEQFF.